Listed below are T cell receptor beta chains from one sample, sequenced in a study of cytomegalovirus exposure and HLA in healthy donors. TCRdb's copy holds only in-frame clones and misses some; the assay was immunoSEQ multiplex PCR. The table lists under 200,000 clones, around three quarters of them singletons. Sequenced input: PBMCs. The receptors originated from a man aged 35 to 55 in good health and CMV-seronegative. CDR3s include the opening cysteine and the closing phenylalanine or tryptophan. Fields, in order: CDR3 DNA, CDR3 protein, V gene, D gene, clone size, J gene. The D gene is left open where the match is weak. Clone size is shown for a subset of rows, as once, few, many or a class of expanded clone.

DNA: TGTGCCAGCAGTTTATCAGCGTATGGCTACACCTTC
CDR3: CASSLSAYGYTF
V: TRBV28
D: .
size: .
J: TRBJ1-2

DNA: TGTGCCAGCAGCTGGGGGGGACAGGAAGCTAACTATGGCTACACCTTC
CDR3: CASSWGGQEANYGYTF
V: TRBV7-9
D: TRBD1
size: .
J: TRBJ1-2

DNA: TGTGCCAGCAGCTTTGACAGGGCTGGCTACACCTTC
CDR3: CASSFDRAGYTF
V: TRBV7-9
D: TRBD1
size: .
J: TRBJ1-2

DNA: TGTGCCACCAGCAGAGATAAGTTTTCGGGACGGGTGGGACATGTCGTCTACGAGCAGTACTTC
CDR3: CATSRDKFSGRVGHVVYEQYF
V: TRBV15
D: .
size: .
J: TRBJ2-7

DNA: TGTGCCAGCTCACCTTCGGAGGGTGTGCACACTGAAGCTTTCTTT
CDR3: CASSPSEGVHTEAFF
V: TRBV18
D: .
size: .
J: TRBJ1-1

DNA: TGTGCCAGCAGTTACAACAGGGCGAATGAAAAACTGTTTTTT
CDR3: CASSYNRANEKLFF
V: TRBV6-6
D: .
size: once
J: TRBJ1-4

DNA: TGTGCCAGCAGCCCAGGACAGTCTCAGGGTGGTGAGACCCAGTACTTC
CDR3: CASSPGQSQGGETQYF
V: TRBV7-6
D: .
size: .
J: TRBJ2-5

DNA: TGTGCCAGCAGTGGTGGGAGGATTGGCACAGATACGCAGTATTTT
CDR3: CASSGGRIGTDTQYF
V: TRBV6-1
D: .
size: .
J: TRBJ2-3

DNA: TGTGCCAGCAGTCGACAGGGCCGGACCTACGAGCAGTACTTC
CDR3: CASSRQGRTYEQYF
V: TRBV6-5
D: TRBD1
size: few
J: TRBJ2-7

DNA: TGTGCCAGCAGTAAAACCTCAGGGAACACTGAAGCTTTCTTT
CDR3: CASSKTSGNTEAFF
V: TRBV6-1
D: .
size: .
J: TRBJ1-1

DNA: TGTGCCAGTACTCCATCCGGGACAGGCGTCTATGGCTACACCTTC
CDR3: CASTPSGTGVYGYTF
V: TRBV19
D: TRBD1
size: .
J: TRBJ1-2

DNA: TGTGCCAGCAGCTTGGCAAATACTAATGGGAGATCGTACGAGCAGTACTTC
CDR3: CASSLANTNGRSYEQYF
V: TRBV5-4
D: .
size: .
J: TRBJ2-7

DNA: TGTGCCAGCAGCACAGGGGCTGGGGCCAACGTCCTGACTTTC
CDR3: CASSTGAGANVLTF
V: TRBV11-2
D: TRBD1
size: .
J: TRBJ2-6

DNA: TGTGCCACCACACAAGCGGTCGGCACAGATACGCAGTATTTT
CDR3: CATTQAVGTDTQYF
V: TRBV18
D: .
size: .
J: TRBJ2-3

DNA: TGCGCCAGCAGTCTAGCGGGGGGAGCTGAGACCCAGTACTTC
CDR3: CASSLAGGAETQYF
V: TRBV4-1
D: TRBD2
size: .
J: TRBJ2-5

DNA: TGTGCCAGCAGTTTGAACAGAGCGAACACCGGGGAGCTGTTTTTT
CDR3: CASSLNRANTGELFF
V: TRBV27
D: .
size: .
J: TRBJ2-2

DNA: TGTGCCAGCAGTGAAAGCCGACTAGCGGGGGGTATCGGGGAGCTGTTTTTT
CDR3: CASSESRLAGGIGELFF
V: TRBV6-1
D: TRBD2
size: .
J: TRBJ2-2

DNA: TGTGCCAGCAGAAAACTAGCGGGGGGCTACAATGAGCAGTTCTTC
CDR3: CASRKLAGGYNEQFF
V: TRBV6-5
D: TRBD2
size: .
J: TRBJ2-1

DNA: TGTGCCATCCGGGGTGATTTAAATGAAAAACTGTTTTTT
CDR3: CAIRGDLNEKLFF
V: TRBV10-3
D: .
size: once
J: TRBJ1-4

DNA: TGTGCCAGCAGCGGAGAGGGTCTTTCATATGGCTACACCTTC
CDR3: CASSGEGLSYGYTF
V: TRBV9
D: .
size: .
J: TRBJ1-2

DNA: TGTGCCAGCAGCTTAGGGACAGGGTGGGGACTTAGCAATCAGCCCCAGCATTTT
CDR3: CASSLGTGWGLSNQPQHF
V: TRBV7-9
D: TRBD1
size: .
J: TRBJ1-5

DNA: TGTGCCAGCAGACCTGACAGGGGTGGAATTGGGAGCAATCAGCCCCAGCATTTT
CDR3: CASRPDRGGIGSNQPQHF
V: TRBV27
D: TRBD1
size: .
J: TRBJ1-5

DNA: TGTGCCAGTAGTAGGAGCAGTTTGAACACTGAAGCTTTCTTT
CDR3: CASSRSSLNTEAFF
V: TRBV19
D: .
size: .
J: TRBJ1-1

DNA: TGTGCCAGCAGTGAAAGGGGGTGGGACACTGAAGCTTTCTTT
CDR3: CASSERGWDTEAFF
V: TRBV25-1
D: .
size: .
J: TRBJ1-1

DNA: TGTGCCAGCAGCTTAGAAAGGGGGCAGTACTTC
CDR3: CASSLERGQYF
V: TRBV7-2
D: .
size: few
J: TRBJ2-7

DNA: TGCGCCAGCAGTAGGGATGGGGGCAACACTGAAGCTTTCTTT
CDR3: CASSRDGGNTEAFF
V: TRBV5-1
D: .
size: .
J: TRBJ1-1

DNA: TGTGCCAGTAGTATGACGGCGACAGGGGGAAGTTGGCAGCCCCAGCATTTT
CDR3: CASSMTATGGSWQPQHF
V: TRBV19
D: TRBD1
size: .
J: TRBJ1-5

DNA: TGTGCCAGCAGCGTAGCTGCGGGAGGGCATGAGCAGTTCTTC
CDR3: CASSVAAGGHEQFF
V: TRBV9
D: TRBD2
size: .
J: TRBJ2-1

DNA: TGCGCCAGCAGCCAAGATAGGGGACAGGGGTTTGGCTACACCTTC
CDR3: CASSQDRGQGFGYTF
V: TRBV4-3
D: TRBD1
size: .
J: TRBJ1-2

DNA: TGTGCCAGCAGTTACTCGAGGGACACTGAAGCTTTCTTT
CDR3: CASSYSRDTEAFF
V: TRBV6-5
D: .
size: .
J: TRBJ1-1

DNA: TGTGCCAGCAGCTTTGGGGGGGGCTCCTACAATGAGCAGTTCTTC
CDR3: CASSFGGGSYNEQFF
V: TRBV7-2
D: TRBD2
size: .
J: TRBJ2-1

DNA: TGTGCCAGCAGCGTGCCTCCTGGCGGGAGGACTAGCACAGATACGCAGTATTTT
CDR3: CASSVPPGGRTSTDTQYF
V: TRBV5-5
D: TRBD2
size: .
J: TRBJ2-3

DNA: TGTGCCAGCAGCGTAGGGCGGACTATCCCCTACACAGATACGCAGTATTTT
CDR3: CASSVGRTIPYTDTQYF
V: TRBV9
D: .
size: .
J: TRBJ2-3

DNA: TGCGCCAGCAGTCAACAGGGATCCGAGACCGGGGAGCTGTTTTTT
CDR3: CASSQQGSETGELFF
V: TRBV5-1
D: .
size: once
J: TRBJ2-2

DNA: TGTGCCAGCAGCGGGAGCTCCTACGAGCAGTACTTC
CDR3: CASSGSSYEQYF
V: TRBV7-2
D: .
size: .
J: TRBJ2-7

DNA: TGTGCCAGCAGCCAGCACTGGGACTACTCCTACGAGCAGTACTTC
CDR3: CASSQHWDYSYEQYF
V: TRBV7-2
D: TRBD2
size: .
J: TRBJ2-7

DNA: TGCGCCAGCAGCTCCCAAGGTAGCGGGAGTTCGGAGACCCAGTACTTC
CDR3: CASSSQGSGSSETQYF
V: TRBV5-1
D: TRBD2
size: few
J: TRBJ2-5

DNA: TGTGCCAGCAGTGAAGCTTCGGGATGGAGCAATCAGCCCCAGCATTTT
CDR3: CASSEASGWSNQPQHF
V: TRBV6-1
D: .
size: .
J: TRBJ1-5

DNA: TGTGCTAGTGGTCTGGGGGCCGGGACAGCTGCTACAGATACGCAGTATTTT
CDR3: CASGLGAGTAATDTQYF
V: TRBV12-5
D: TRBD1
size: few
J: TRBJ2-3

DNA: TGTGCCAGCAGCTCGCCGGACAGGGTTCCCAATGAGCAGTTCTTC
CDR3: CASSSPDRVPNEQFF
V: TRBV5-8
D: TRBD1
size: .
J: TRBJ2-1

DNA: TGCGCCAGCAGCGAGGGGAGGGCTGAAAAACTGTTTTTT
CDR3: CASSEGRAEKLFF
V: TRBV5-1
D: .
size: .
J: TRBJ1-4

DNA: TGTGCCTGGAGTGTAGGGGCGACAGGCAGGGGTGAAAAACTGTTTTTT
CDR3: CAWSVGATGRGEKLFF
V: TRBV30
D: .
size: .
J: TRBJ1-4

DNA: TGTGCCAGCAGCAGACTCGACAGACCCTACGAGCAGTACTTC
CDR3: CASSRLDRPYEQYF
V: TRBV9
D: .
size: .
J: TRBJ2-7

DNA: TGTGCCACCAGCTTACGGACTAGCGGCCAAGAGACCCAGTACTTC
CDR3: CATSLRTSGQETQYF
V: TRBV15
D: TRBD2
size: .
J: TRBJ2-5

DNA: TGTGCCAGCATCCTAAACCCAAGGACTAGCGATCGGCAGTACTTC
CDR3: CASILNPRTSDRQYF
V: TRBV28
D: TRBD2
size: .
J: TRBJ2-7

DNA: TGTGCCAGTAGTGAGAATGCGGTGGCCAAAAACATTCAGTACTTC
CDR3: CASSENAVAKNIQYF
V: TRBV19
D: .
size: .
J: TRBJ2-4